These T cell receptor beta chains were read from a single sample in a study of spatial heterogeneity in lung cancer. TCRdb redid the calling of the 5' RACE reads with MiXCR, one entry per CDR3 protein. The table has approximately 56,000 distinct CDR3 sequences, more than 6.5% seen once. The sequenced sample was PBMCs, obtained at follow-up. The receptors stem from a female donor with early-stage non-small cell lung cancer. CDR3s include the opening cysteine and the closing phenylalanine or tryptophan. The D gene is left open where the match is weak. Some rows have no size entry. The others give once, few or many, or a class for an expanded clone.

.	TRBJ2-3	TRBV7-9	many	CASSPPTERTQYF	TGTGCCAGCAGCCCCCCCACCGAACGGACGCAGTATTTT
.	TRBJ2-3	TRBV5-1	.	CASRERDTQYF	TGCGCCAGCAGAGAGCGGGATACGCAGTATTTT
.	TRBJ2-1	TRBV18	few	CASSPGLQYNEQFF	TGTGCCAGCTCACCGGGACTTCAATACAATGAGCAGTTCTTC
TRBD1	TRBJ1-1	TRBV2	many	CASSPNTGAWGAFF	TGTGCCAGCAGTCCAAATACAGGGGCCTGGGGGGCTTTCTTT
.	TRBJ2-1	TRBV29-1	many	CSVVGTLGNEQFF	TGCAGCGTTGTCGGGACATTGGGCAATGAGCAGTTCTTC
.	TRBJ2-5	TRBV5-8	many	CASSPVTRGEETQYF	TGTGCCAGCAGCCCTGTGACTAGGGGGGAGGAGACCCAGTACTTC
TRBD1	TRBJ1-3	TRBV4-1	.	CASSQPTGIFSGNTIYF	TGCGCCAGCAGCCAGCCGACAGGGATCTTCTCTGGAAACACCATATATTTT
.	TRBJ1-4	TRBV30	many	CAWSSPNLATNEKLFF	TGTGCCTGGAGTTCTCCAAACCTTGCAACTAATGAAAAACTGTTTTTT
.	TRBJ2-5	TRBV4-3	many	CASSQDPGAKTQYF	TGCGCCAGCAGCCAAGATCCGGGGGCGAAGACCCAGTACTTC
.	TRBJ2-2	TRBV5-1	many	CASSPPSTSTGELFF	TGCGCCAGCAGTCCCCCTTCGACTAGTACCGGGGAGCTGTTTTTT
TRBD2	TRBJ2-3	TRBV2	many	CASSAFGLAGGLEGPDTQYF	TGTGCCAGCAGTGCATTCGGACTAGCGGGGGGCCTTGAGGGTCCAGATACGCAGTATTTT
.	TRBJ2-5	TRBV7-6	many	CASSLYQGKEYF	TGTGCCAGCAGCCTGTACCAGGGGAAGGAGTACTTC
.	TRBJ2-2	TRBV12-3/TRBV12-4	few	CASSNAGHGLFF	TGTGCCAGCAGCAACGCCGGACACGGACTGTTTTTT
.	TRBJ1-2	TRBV2	few	CAGLTGSGYGYTF	TGTGCCGGATTAACAGGGTCCGGGTATGGCTACACCTTC
.	TRBJ2-1	TRBV7-2	.	CASSLVQGLYNEQFF	TGTGCCAGCAGCTTGGTGCAGGGCTTATACAATGAGCAGTTCTTC
.	TRBJ2-2	TRBV10-3	many	CAISERPPGAGTGELFF	TGTGCCATCAGTGAGCGCCCTCCCGGGGCGGGCACCGGGGAGCTGTTTTTT
.	TRBJ1-2	TRBV7-9	.	CASSFEKGYGYTF	TGTGCCAGCAGCTTCGAAAAGGGCTATGGCTACACCTTC
.	TRBJ1-4	TRBV10-3	few	CAISERGNEKLFF	TGTGCCATCAGTGAGAGGGGAAATGAAAAACTGTTTTTT
.	TRBJ2-7	TRBV11-2	many	CASSFGSGSYEQYF	TGTGCCAGCAGCTTTGGTTCTGGATCCTACGAGCAGTACTTC
.	TRBJ2-5	TRBV5-1	many	CASSSSGFQETQYF	TGCGCCAGCAGCTCTTCAGGGTTCCAAGAGACCCAGTACTTC
.	TRBJ2-7	TRBV19	.	CASRPTGSYEQYF	TGTGCCAGTAGACCAACAGGATCCTACGAGCAGTACTTC
.	TRBJ2-1	TRBV3-1	.	CASSPTQSSYNEQFF	TGTGCCAGCAGCCCTACGCAGAGCTCCTACAATGAGCAGTTCTTC
.	TRBJ1-2	TRBV6-2/TRBV6-3	few	CASSRRDSYGYTF	TGTGCCAGCAGTCGCAGGGATAGCTATGGCTACACCTTC
.	TRBJ2-6	TRBV24-1	many	CATSDPPGTLSSGANVLTF	TGTGCCACCAGTGACCCTCCCGGGACACTGAGCTCTGGGGCCAACGTCCTGACTTTC
TRBD1	TRBJ2-3	TRBV7-9	many	CASSWGQGGTDTQYF	TGTGCCAGCAGCTGGGGACAGGGGGGCACAGATACGCAGTATTTT
.	TRBJ1-1	TRBV7-2	many	CASSQQGYTEAFF	TGTGCCAGCAGCCAGCAGGGTTACACTGAAGCTTTCTTT
.	TRBJ1-1	TRBV19	few	CASSMKGVNTEAFF	TGTGCCAGTAGTATGAAGGGGGTTAACACTGAAGCTTTCTTT
TRBD1	TRBJ1-4	TRBV18	many	CASSGQSTNEKLFF	TGTGCCAGCTCGGGACAGTCAACTAATGAAAAACTGTTTTTT
.	TRBJ2-5	TRBV7-2	many	CASSLEAVETQYF	TGTGCCAGCAGCTTAGAGGCAGTGGAGACCCAGTACTTC
.	TRBJ1-2	TRBV29-1	many	CSVVVGHGYGYTF	TGCAGCGTTGTAGTTGGGCATGGTTATGGCTACACCTTC
.	TRBJ1-5	TRBV20-1	.	CSARDGTQYYSNQPQHF	TGCAGTGCTAGAGACGGGACACAATATTATAGCAATCAGCCCCAGCATTTT
TRBD1	TRBJ2-3	TRBV20-1	many	CSARDRLGQGGVDTQYF	TGCAGTGCTAGAGACCGGCTCGGACAGGGCGGTGTAGATACGCAGTATTTT